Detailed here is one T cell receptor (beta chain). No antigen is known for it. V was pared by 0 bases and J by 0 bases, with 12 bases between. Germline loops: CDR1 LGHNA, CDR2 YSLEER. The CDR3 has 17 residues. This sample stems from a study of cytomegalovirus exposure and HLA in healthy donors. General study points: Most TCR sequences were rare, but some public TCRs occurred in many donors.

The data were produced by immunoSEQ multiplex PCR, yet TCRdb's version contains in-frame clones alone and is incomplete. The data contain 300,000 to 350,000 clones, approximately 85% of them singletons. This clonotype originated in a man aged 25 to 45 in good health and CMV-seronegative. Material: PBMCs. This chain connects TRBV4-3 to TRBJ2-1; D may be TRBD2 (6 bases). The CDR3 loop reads CASSQDASASSYNEQFF. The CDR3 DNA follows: TGCGCCAGCAGCCAAGATGCTAGCGCCAGCTCCTACAATGAGCAGTTCTTC.